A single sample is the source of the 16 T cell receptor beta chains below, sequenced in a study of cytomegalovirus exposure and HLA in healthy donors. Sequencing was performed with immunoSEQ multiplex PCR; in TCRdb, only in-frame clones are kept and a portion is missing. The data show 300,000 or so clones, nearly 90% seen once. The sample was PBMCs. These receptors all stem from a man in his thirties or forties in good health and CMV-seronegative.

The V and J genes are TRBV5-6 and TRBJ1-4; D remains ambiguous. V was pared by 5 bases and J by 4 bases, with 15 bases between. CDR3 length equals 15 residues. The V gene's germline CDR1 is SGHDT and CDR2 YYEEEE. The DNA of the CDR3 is TGTGCCAGCAGAACCAAATCAGGTGTTAATGAAAAACTGTTTTTT. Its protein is CASRTKSGVNEKLFF. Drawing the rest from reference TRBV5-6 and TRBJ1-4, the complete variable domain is DAGVTQSPTHLIKTRGQQVTLRCSPKSGHDTVSWYQQALGQGPQFIFQYYEEEERQRGNFPDRFSGHQFPNYSSELNVNALLLGDSALYLCASRTKSGVNEKLFFGSGTQLSVL.

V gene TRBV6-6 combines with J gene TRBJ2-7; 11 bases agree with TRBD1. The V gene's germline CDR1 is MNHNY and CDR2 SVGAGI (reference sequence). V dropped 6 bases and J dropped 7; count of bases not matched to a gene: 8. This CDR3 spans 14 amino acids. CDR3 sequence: CASSTDRGPGEQYF. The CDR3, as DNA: TGTGCCAGCAGCACGGACAGGGGGCCAGGGGAGCAGTACTTC.

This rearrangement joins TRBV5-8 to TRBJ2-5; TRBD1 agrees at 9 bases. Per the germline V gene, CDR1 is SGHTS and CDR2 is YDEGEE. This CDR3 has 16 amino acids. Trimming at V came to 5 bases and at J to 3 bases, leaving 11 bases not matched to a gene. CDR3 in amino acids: CASSRTGGFTKETQYF. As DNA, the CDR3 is TGTGCCAGCAGTCGTACAGGGGGCTTCACCAAAGAGACCCAGTACTTC. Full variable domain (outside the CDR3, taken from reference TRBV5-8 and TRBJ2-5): EAGVTQSPTHLIKTRGQQATLRCSPISGHTSVYWYQQALGLGLQFLLWYDEGEERNRGNFPPRFSGRQFPNYSSELNVNALELEDSALYLCASSRTGGFTKETQYFGPGTRLLVL.

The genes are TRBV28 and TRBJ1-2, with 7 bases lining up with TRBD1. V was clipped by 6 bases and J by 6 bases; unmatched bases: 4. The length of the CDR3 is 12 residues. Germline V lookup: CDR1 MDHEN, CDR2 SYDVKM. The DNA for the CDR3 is TGTGCCAGCAGCCCAGGGGGGAATGGCTACACCTTC. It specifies CASSPGGNGYTF.

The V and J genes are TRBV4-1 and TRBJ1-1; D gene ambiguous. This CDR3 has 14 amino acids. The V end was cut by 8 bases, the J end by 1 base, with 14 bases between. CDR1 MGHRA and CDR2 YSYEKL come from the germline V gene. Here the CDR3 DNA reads TGCGCCAGCCTACCTCTAGGCGCGAACACTGAAGCTTTCTTT. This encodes CASLPLGANTEAFF.

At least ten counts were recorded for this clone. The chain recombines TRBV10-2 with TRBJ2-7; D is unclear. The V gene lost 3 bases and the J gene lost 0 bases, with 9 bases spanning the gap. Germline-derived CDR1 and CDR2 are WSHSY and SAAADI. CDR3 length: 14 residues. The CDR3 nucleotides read TGCGCCAGCAGTGATCACTCCGGCTCCTACGAGCAGTACTTC. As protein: CASSDHSGSYEQYF.

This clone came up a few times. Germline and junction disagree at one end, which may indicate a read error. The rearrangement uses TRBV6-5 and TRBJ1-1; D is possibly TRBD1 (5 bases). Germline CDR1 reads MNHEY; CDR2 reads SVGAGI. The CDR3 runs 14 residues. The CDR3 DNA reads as TGTGCCAGCAGCCCTCGCAGGGATCCGGCAATGGATGAGTTT. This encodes CASSPRRDPAMDEF.

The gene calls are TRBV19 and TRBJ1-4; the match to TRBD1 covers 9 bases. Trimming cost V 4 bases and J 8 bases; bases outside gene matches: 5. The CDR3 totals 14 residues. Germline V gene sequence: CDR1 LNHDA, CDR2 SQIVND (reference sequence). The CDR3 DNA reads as TGTGCCAGTAGTACGGGACAGGGCGGGGAAAAACTGTTTTTT. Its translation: CASSTGQGGEKLFF.

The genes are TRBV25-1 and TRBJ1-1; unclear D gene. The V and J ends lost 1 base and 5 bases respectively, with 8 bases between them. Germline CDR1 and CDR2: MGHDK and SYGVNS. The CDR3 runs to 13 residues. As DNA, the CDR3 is TGTGCCAGCAGTGAATTTGGGAGTACTGAAGCTTTCTTT. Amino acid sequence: CASSEFGSTEAFF.

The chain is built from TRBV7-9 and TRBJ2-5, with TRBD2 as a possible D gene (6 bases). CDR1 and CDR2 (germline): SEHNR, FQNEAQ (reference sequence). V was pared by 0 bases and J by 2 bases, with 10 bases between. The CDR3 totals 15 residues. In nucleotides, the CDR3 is TGTGCCAGCAGCTTAGCGCTCGGGGGTCAAGAGACCCAGTACTTC. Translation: CASSLALGGQETQYF.

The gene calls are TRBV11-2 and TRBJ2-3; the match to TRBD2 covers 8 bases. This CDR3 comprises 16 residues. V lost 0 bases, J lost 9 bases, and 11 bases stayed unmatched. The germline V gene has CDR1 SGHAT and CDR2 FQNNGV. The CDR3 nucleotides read TGTGCCAGCAGCTTAGACGGTAGCGGGATATCGCGAACGCAGTATTTT. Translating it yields CASSLDGSGISRTQYF.

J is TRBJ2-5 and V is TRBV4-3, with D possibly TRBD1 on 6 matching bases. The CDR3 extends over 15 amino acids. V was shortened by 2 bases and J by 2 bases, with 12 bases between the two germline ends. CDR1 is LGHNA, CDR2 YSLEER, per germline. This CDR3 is CASSQRQALQETQYF. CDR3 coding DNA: TGCGCCAGCAGCCAACGACAGGCGCTACAAGAGACCCAGTACTTC.

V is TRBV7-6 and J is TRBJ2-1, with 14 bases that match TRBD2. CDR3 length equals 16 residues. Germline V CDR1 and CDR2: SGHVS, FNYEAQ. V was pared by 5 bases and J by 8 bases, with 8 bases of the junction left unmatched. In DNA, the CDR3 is TGTGCCAGCAGCCCCCGACTAGCGGGGGGGCCCGATGAGCAGTTCTTC. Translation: CASSPRLAGGPDEQFF. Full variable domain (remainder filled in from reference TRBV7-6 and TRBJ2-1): GAGVSQSPRYKVTKRGQDVALRCDPISGHVSLYWYRQALGQGPEFLTYFNYEAQQDKSGLPNDRFSAERPEGSISTLTIQRTEQRDSAMYRCASSPRLAGGPDEQFFGPGTRLTVL.

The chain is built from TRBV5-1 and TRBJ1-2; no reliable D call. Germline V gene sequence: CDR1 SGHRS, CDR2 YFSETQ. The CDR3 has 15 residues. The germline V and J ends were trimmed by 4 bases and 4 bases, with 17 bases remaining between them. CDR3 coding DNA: TGCGCCAGCAGCCCGGAGGTGAGGGTATCCTATGGCTACACCTTC. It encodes CASSPEVRVSYGYTF.

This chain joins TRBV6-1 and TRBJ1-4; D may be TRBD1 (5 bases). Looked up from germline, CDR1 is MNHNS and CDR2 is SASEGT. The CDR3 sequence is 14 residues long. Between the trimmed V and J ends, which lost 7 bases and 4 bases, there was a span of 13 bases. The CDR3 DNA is TGTGCCAGCATACCAGGGCTAAATAATGAAAAACTGTTTTTT. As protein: CASIPGLNNEKLFF.

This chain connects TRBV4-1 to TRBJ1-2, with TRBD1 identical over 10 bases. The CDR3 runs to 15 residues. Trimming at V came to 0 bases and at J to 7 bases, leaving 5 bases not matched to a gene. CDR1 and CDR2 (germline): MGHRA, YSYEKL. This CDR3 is CASSQDRQGALGYTF. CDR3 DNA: TGCGCCAGCAGCCAAGATCGACAGGGGGCGCTTGGCTACACCTTC.